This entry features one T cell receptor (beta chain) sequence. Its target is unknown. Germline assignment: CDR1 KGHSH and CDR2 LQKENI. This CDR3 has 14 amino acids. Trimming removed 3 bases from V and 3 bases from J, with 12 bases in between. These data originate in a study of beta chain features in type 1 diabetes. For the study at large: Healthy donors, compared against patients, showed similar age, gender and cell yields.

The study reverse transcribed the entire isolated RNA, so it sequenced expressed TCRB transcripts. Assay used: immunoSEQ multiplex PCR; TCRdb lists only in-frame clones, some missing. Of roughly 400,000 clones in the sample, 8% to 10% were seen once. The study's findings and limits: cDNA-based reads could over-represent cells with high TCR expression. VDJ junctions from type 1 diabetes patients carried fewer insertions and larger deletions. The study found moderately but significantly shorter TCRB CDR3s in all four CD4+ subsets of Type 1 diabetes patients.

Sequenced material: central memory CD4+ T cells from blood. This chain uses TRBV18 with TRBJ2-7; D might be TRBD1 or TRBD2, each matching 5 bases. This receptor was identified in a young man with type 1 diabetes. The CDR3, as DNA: TGTGCCAGCTCACCGGGGGTAGGGTTCTACGAGCAGTACTTC. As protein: CASSPGVGFYEQYF.